Each of the 4 T cell receptor beta chains below was sequenced from the same sample in a study of blood T cell repertoires in COVID-19. TCRdb keeps only in-frame clones here, not all; method: immunoSEQ multiplex PCR. The sample carries about 270,000 clones, more than 70% recorded once. The sequenced sample was PBMCs or T cells enriched from blood (not recorded which). The receptors derive from a woman in her thirties or forties with acute COVID-19.

The V and J genes are TRBV7-2 and TRBJ2-1; weak D call: TRBD2 (6 bases). With 1 base removed from V and 0 bases from J, the gap between germline ends came to 7 bases. CDR3 length: 15 residues. Germline-derived CDR1 and CDR2 are SGHTA and FQGNSA. The CDR3 nucleotides read TGTGCCAGCAGCTTAGACGGGAGCTCCTACAATGAGCAGTTCTTC. This codes for CASSLDGSSYNEQFF. The variable domain in full, with the rest retrieved from reference TRBV7-2 and TRBJ2-1, is GAGVSQSPSNKVTEKGKDVELRCDPISGHTALYWYRQSLGQGLEFLIYFQGNSAPDKSGLPSDRFSAERTGGSVSTLTIQRTQQEDSAVYLCASSLDGSSYNEQFFGPGTRLTVL.

The genes are TRBV29-1 and TRBJ2-3, with 14 bases identical to TRBD2. The CDR3 runs 14 residues. Germline-derived CDR1 and CDR2 are SQVTM and ANQGSEA. Trimming removed 6 bases from V and 5 bases from J; junction bases left unmatched: 4. The CDR3 bases are TGCAGCGTGGGGACTAGCGGGAGCGGAGATACGCAGTATTTT. Its protein product is CSVGTSGSGDTQYF.

Written as DNA, the CDR3 is TGCAGCGTCGTGGGACAGGCGAATACTGAAGCTTTCTTT. This gives the protein CSVVGQANTEAFF. This rearrangement joins TRBV29-1 to TRBJ1-1; 8 positions agree with TRBD1. Germline loops: CDR1 SQVTM, CDR2 ANQGSEA. V trimming: 6 bases; J trimming: 5 bases; junction bases outside the gene matches: 8. The CDR3 extends over 13 amino acids. The full variable domain, rest sourced from reference TRBV29-1 and TRBJ1-1, is SAVISQKPSRDICQRGTSLTIQCQVDSQVTMMFWYRQQPGQSLTLIATANQGSEATYESGFVIDKFPISRPNLTFSTLTVSNMSPEDSSIYLCSVVGQANTEAFFGQGTRLTVV.

Many counts were recorded for this clone. This chain links TRBV19 with TRBJ1-2; D not certain. Germline values: CDR1 LNHDA, CDR2 SQIVND (reference sequence). V lost 10 bases and J 2 bases, leaving 14 bases between the germline ends. This CDR3 contains 13 residues. The CDR3 coding sequence is TGTGCCACCACCTACGGGATAAACTATGGCTACACCTTC. Its protein product is CATTYGINYGYTF.